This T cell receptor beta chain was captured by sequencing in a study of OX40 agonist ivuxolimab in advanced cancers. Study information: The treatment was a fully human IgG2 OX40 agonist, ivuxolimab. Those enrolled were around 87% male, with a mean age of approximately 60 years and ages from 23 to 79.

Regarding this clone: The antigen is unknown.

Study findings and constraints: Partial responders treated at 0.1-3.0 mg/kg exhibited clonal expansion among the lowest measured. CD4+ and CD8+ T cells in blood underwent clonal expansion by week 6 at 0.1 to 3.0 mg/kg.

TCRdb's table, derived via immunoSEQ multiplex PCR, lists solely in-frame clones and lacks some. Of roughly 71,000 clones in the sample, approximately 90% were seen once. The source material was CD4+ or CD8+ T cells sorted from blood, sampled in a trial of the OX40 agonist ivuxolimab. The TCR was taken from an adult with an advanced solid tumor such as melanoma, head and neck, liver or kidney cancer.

The CDR3 reads CASSLVPAVETQYF. Written as DNA, the CDR3 is TGTGCCAGCAGCTTAGTACCGGCGGTGGAGACCCAGTACTTC. The V and J genes are TRBV7-2 and TRBJ2-5; D not certain. Trimming took 1 base from V and 5 from J, leaving 11 bases between them. Per the germline V gene, CDR1 is SGHTA and CDR2 is FQGNSA. The CDR3 is made up of 14 amino acids.